The rows below give T cell receptor beta chains drawn from one sample of a study of shared clonotypes between healthy human individuals. TCRdb keeps only in-frame clones here, not all; method: immunoSEQ multiplex PCR. The sample includes around 1.9 million clones, about 93% seen only once; the top ten take 1.5% to 2%. The sample comprised naive CD8+ T cells from PBMCs. Every receptor here comes from a man aged 18 to 35 in good health. Some clones in this sample may be carry-over from other donors' samples. CDR3s include the opening cysteine and the closing phenylalanine or tryptophan. A D gene is named only where the DNA matches it firmly. The size of a clone is reported for some rows only, either as once, few or many, or as a class for expanded clones.

TRBV29-1	TRBJ2-5	NA	NA	CSVEGGQYQETQYF	TGCAGCGTTGAAGGGGGCCAGTACCAAGAGACCCAGTACTTC
TRBV7-2	TRBJ2-3	NA	TRBD1	CASSLATGGTDTQYF	TGTGCCAGCAGCTTAGCGACAGGGGGAACAGATACGCAGTATTTT
TRBV11-2	TRBJ2-7	NA	NA	CASSPGGGRLYYEQYF	TGTGCCAGCAGCCCTGGGGGCGGGAGATTATATTACGAGCAGTACTTC
TRBV10-3	TRBJ2-7	NA	NA	CAISVGGTVGEQYF	TGTGCCATCAGTGTCGGCGGGACAGTAGGCGAGCAGTACTTC
TRBV5-4	TRBJ2-3	NA	TRBD2	CASSPGTSGRRGTDTQYF	TGTGCCAGCAGCCCTGGGACTAGCGGGAGGCGGGGCACAGATACGCAGTATTTT
TRBV28	TRBJ1-1	NA	NA	CASSLPIENTEAFF	TGTGCCAGCAGTTTACCTATAGAGAACACTGAAGCTTTCTTT
TRBV4-1	TRBJ2-3	NA	TRBD1	CASSQGPATGARRDTQYF	TGCGCCAGCAGCCAAGGTCCCGCAACAGGGGCTCGTCGAGATACGCAGTATTTT
TRBV25-1	TRBJ2-2	NA	NA	CASSEFLVANTGELFF	TGTGCCAGCAGTGAATTCCTAGTCGCGAACACCGGGGAGCTGTTTTTT
TRBV27	TRBJ1-1	NA	TRBD1	CASTSYRGGAEAFF	TGTGCCAGCACGTCGTACAGGGGGGGGGCTGAAGCTTTCTTT
TRBV7-6	TRBJ2-7	NA	NA	CASSAWGGGPPYEQYF	TGTGCCAGCAGCGCCTGGGGGGGCGGGCCACCCTACGAGCAGTACTTC
TRBV25-1	TRBJ2-7	NA	NA	CASSAGELSYEQYF	TGTGCCAGCAGTGCCGGGGAACTGTCGTACGAGCAGTACTTC
TRBV5-6	TRBJ2-3	NA	NA	CASSFGAATQYF	TGTGCCAGCAGCTTTGGGGCGGCTACGCAGTATTTT
TRBV2	TRBJ1-5	NA	TRBD1	CASNQPDRGTDQPQHF	TGTGCCAGCAACCAACCGGACAGGGGGACGGATCAGCCCCAGCATTTT
TRBV27	TRBJ2-3	NA	TRBD2	CASSLAGEGSAAQYF	TGTGCCAGCAGTCTCGCGGGAGAAGGATCCGCCGCGCAGTATTTT
TRBV29-1	TRBJ1-1	NA	NA	CSVEPPAGTEAFF	TGCAGCGTTGAACCACCAGCGGGCACTGAAGCTTTCTTT
TRBV27	TRBJ2-3	NA	NA	CASSLSRAGPSTDTQYF	TGTGCCAGCAGTTTATCGCGGGCGGGCCCTAGCACAGATACGCAGTATTTT
TRBV19	TRBJ2-5	NA	NA	CASSPRGSGQETQYF	TGTGCCAGTAGTCCCCGGGGGAGTGGGCAAGAGACCCAGTACTTC
TRBV13	TRBJ1-1	NA	NA	CASSLGRRVNTEAFF	TGTGCCAGCAGCTTAGGCCGAAGGGTGAACACTGAAGCTTTCTTT
TRBV19	TRBJ1-1	NA	NA	CASSIYVTATEAFF	TGTGCCAGTAGTATATACGTCACAGCCACTGAAGCTTTCTTT
TRBV29-1	TRBJ2-1	once	TRBD1	CSVPGRTGHSYNEQFF	TGCAGCGTCCCGGGTCGGACAGGGCACTCCTACAATGAGCAGTTCTTC
TRBV11-2	TRBJ2-5	NA	NA	CASSQGVLGETQYF	TGTGCCAGCAGCCAAGGGGTTTTGGGGGAGACCCAGTACTTC
TRBV7-9	TRBJ1-2	NA	NA	CASSLSGNDGYTF	TGTGCCAGCAGCTTGTCCGGTAATGATGGCTACACCTTC
TRBV27	TRBJ2-7	NA	NA	CASSLLGLGYEQYF	TGTGCCAGCAGTTTACTAGGGTTGGGCTACGAGCAGTACTTC
TRBV29-1	TRBJ2-7	NA	NA	CSVLTGAYEQYF	TGCAGCGTCCTAACCGGGGCCTACGAGCAGTACTTC
TRBV28	TRBJ1-1	NA	TRBD1	CASSFSWRGLSEAFF	TGTGCCAGCAGTTTTTCTTGGAGGGGGCTCAGTGAAGCTTTCTTT
TRBV19	TRBJ2-7	NA	TRBD1	CASSTGTGLEEQYF	TGTGCCAGTAGTACCGGGACAGGGCTGGAGGAGCAGTACTTC
TRBV6-5	TRBJ1-4	NA	NA	CASSYMQGEKLFF	TGTGCCAGCAGTTACATGCAGGGTGAAAAACTGTTTTTT
TRBV19	TRBJ2-7	NA	TRBD1	CASSSTGGPEQYF	TGTGCCAGTAGCTCGACAGGGGGACCCGAGCAGTACTTC
TRBV9	TRBJ2-7	NA	NA	CASSVDPSPYEQYF	TGTGCCAGCAGCGTAGATCCCAGTCCCTACGAGCAGTACTTC